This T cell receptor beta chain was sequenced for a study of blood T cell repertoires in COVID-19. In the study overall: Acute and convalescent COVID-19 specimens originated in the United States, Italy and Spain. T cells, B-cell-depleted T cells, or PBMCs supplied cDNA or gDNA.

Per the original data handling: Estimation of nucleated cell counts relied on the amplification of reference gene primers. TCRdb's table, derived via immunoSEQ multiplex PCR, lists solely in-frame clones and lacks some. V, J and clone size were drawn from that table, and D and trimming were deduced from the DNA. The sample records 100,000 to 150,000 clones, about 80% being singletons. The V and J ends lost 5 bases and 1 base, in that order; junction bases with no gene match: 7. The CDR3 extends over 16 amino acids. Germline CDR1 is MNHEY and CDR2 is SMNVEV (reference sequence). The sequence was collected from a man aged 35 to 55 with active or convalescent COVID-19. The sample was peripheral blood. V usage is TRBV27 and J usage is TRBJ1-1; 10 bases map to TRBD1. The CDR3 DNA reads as TGTGCCAGCAGTCCCACGGACAGGGGGACGAACACTGAAGCTTTCTTT. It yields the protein CASSPTDRGTNTEAFF.